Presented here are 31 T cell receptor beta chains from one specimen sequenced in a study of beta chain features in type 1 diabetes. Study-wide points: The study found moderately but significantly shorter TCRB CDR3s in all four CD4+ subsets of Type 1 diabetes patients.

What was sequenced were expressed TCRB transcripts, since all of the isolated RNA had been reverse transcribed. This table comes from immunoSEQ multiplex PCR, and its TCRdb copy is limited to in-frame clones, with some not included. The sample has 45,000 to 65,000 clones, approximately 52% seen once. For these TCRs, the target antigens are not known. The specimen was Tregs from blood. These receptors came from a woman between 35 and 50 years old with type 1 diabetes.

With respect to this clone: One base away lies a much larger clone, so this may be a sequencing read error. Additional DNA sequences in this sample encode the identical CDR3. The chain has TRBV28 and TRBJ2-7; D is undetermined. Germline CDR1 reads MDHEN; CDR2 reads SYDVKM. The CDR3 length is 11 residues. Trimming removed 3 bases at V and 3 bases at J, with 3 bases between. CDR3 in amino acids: CASSFRYEQYF. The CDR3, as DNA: TGTGCCAGCAGTTTCCGCTACGAGCAGTACTTC. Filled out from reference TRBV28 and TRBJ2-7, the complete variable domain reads DVKVTQSSRYLVKRTGEKVFLECVQDMDHENMFWYRQDPGLGLRLIYFSYDVKMKEKGDIPEGYSVSREKKERFSLILESASTNQTSMYLCASSFRYEQYFGPGTRLTVT.

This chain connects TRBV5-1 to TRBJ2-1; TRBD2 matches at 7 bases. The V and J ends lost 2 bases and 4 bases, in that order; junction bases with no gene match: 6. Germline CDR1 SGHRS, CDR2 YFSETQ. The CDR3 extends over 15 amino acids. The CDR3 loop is CASSLRGGSYNEQFF. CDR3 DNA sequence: TGCGCCAGCAGCTTAAGAGGCGGGAGTTACAATGAGCAGTTCTTC.

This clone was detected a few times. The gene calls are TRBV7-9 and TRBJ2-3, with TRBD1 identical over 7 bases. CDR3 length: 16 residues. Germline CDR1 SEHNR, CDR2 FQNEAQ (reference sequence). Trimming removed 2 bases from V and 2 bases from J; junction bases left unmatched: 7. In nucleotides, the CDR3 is TGTGCCAGCAGCTTAATACAGGGGCCCCTCACAGATACGCAGTATTTT. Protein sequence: CASSLIQGPLTDTQYF.

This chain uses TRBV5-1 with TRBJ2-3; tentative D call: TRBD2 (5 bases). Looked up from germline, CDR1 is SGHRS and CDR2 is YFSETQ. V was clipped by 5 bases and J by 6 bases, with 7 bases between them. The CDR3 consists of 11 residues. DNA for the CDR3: TGCGCCAGCAGTTGGGAGGATACGCAGTATTTT. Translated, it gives CASSWEDTQYF.

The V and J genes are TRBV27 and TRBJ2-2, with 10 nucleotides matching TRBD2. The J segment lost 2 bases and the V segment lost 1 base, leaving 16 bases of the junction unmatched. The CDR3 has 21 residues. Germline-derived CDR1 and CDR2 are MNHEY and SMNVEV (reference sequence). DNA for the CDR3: TGTGCCAGCAGTTTATTTAGACAGCGGGGGGGAAACAACAAAAACACCGGGGAGCTGTTTTTT. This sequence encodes CASSLFRQRGGNNKNTGELFF.

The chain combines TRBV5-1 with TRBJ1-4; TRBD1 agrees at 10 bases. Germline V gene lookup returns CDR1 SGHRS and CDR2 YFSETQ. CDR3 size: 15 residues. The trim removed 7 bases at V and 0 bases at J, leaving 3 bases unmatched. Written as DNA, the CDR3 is TGCGCCAGCGGGGGGACAGGGGCAACTAATGAAAAACTGTTTTTT. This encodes CASGGTGATNEKLFF. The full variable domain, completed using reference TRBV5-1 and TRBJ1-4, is KAGVTQTPRYLIKTRGQQVTLSCSPISGHRSVSWYQQTPGQGLQFLFEYFSETQRNKGNFPGRFSGRQFSNSRSEMNVSTLELGDSALYLCASGGTGATNEKLFFGSGTQLSVL.

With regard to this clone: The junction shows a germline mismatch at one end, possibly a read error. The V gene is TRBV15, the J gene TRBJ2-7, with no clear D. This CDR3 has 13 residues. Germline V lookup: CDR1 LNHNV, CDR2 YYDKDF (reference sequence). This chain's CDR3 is CTTSSELRNEQYF. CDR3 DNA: TGTACCACCAGCTCAGAGTTGAGGAATGAGCAGTACTTC.

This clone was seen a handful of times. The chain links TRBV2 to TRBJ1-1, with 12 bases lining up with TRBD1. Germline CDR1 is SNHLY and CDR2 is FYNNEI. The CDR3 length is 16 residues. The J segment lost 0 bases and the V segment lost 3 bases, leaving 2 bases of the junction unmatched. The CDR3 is CASSDGTGGMNTEAFF. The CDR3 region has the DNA TGTGCCAGCAGTGATGGGACAGGGGGCATGAACACTGAAGCTTTCTTT.

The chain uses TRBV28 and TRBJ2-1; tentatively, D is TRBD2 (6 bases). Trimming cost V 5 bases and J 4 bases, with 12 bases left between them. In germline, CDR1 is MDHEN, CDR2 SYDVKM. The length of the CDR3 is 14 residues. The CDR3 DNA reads TGTGCCAGCAGTCCCGGGACTGAGTACAATGAGCAGTTCTTC. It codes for CASSPGTEYNEQFF.

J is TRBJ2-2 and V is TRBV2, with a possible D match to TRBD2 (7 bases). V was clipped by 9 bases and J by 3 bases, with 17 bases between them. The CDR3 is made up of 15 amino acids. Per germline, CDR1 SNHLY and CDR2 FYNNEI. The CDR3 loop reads CASTIRGADTGELFF. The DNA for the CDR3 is TGTGCCAGTACAATCCGGGGGGCGGACACCGGGGAGCTGTTTTTT.

CDR3 coding DNA: TGCGCCAGCAGCCTAGAGGTCAGGGCTTCTCATGGCTACACCTTC. It yields the protein CASSLEVRASHGYTF. The chain has TRBV4-1 and TRBJ1-2; possibly TRBD1 for D (5 bases). The V and J ends lost 4 bases and 6 bases respectively, with 18 bases between them. The CDR3 is 15 amino acids. CDR1 is MGHRA and CDR2 is YSYEKL in the germline V gene.

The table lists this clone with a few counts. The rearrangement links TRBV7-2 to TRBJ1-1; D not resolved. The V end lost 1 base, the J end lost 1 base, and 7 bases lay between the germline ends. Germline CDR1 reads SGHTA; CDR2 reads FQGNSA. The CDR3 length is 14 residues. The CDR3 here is CASSLGHSNTEAFF. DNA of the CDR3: TGTGCCAGCAGCTTAGGACACTCGAACACTGAAGCTTTCTTT.

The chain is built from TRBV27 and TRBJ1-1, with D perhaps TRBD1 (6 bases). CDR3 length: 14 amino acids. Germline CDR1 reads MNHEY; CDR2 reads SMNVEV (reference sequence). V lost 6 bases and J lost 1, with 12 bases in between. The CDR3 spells CASSRPQGNTEAFF. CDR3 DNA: TGTGCCAGCAGCCGGCCACAGGGGAACACTGAAGCTTTCTTT.

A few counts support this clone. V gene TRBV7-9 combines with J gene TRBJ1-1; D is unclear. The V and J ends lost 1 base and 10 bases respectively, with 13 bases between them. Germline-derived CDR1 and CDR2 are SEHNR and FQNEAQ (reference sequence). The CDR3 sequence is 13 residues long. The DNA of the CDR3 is TGTGCCAGCAGCTTAGAACTAGCGGAACGAGCTTTCTTT. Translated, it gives CASSLELAERAFF.

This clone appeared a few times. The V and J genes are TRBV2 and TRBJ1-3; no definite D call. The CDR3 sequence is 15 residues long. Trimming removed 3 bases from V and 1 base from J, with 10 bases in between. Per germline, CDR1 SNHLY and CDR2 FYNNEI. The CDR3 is CASSERWASGNTIYF. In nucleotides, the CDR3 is TGTGCCAGCAGTGAGAGATGGGCATCTGGAAACACCATATATTTT.

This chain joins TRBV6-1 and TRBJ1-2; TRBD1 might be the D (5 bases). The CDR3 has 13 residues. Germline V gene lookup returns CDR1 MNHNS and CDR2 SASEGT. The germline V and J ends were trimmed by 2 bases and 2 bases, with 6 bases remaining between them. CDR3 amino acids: CASSENRNYGYTF. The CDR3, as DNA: TGTGCCAGCAGTGAAAACAGGAACTATGGCTACACCTTC.

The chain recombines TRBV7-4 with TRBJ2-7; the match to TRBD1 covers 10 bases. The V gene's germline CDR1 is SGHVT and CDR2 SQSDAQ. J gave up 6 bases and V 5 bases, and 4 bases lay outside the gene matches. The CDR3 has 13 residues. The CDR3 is CASSRDRGCEQYF. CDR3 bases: TGTGCCAGCAGCCGGGACAGGGGATGCGAGCAGTACTTC.

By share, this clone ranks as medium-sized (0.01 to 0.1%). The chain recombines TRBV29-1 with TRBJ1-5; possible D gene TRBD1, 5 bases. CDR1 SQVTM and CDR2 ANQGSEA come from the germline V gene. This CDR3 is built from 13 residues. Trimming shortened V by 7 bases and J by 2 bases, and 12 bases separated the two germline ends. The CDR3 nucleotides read TGCAGCGCCTCAGGCAGGGGCAATCAGCCCCAGCATTTT. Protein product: CSASGRGNQPQHF.

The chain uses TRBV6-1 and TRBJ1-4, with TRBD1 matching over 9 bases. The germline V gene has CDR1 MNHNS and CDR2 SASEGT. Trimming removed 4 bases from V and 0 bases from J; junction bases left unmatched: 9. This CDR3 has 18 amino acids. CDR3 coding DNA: TGTGCCAGCAGTGTTCAGACAGGGGGGGTACCAACTAATGAAAAACTGTTTTTT. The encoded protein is CASSVQTGGVPTNEKLFF.

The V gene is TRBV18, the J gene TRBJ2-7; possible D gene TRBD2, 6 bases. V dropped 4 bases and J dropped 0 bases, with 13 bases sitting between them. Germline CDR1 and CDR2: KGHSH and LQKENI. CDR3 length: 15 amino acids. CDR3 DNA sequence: TGTGCCAGCTCACAGGAGGCGGGAACCTCCTACGAGCAGTACTTC. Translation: CASSQEAGTSYEQYF.

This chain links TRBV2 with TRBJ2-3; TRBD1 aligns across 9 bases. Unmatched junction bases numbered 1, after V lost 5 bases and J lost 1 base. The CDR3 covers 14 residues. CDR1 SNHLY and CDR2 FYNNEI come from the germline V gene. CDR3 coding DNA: TGTGCCAGCAGTCGGGACAGGGGCACAGATACGCAGTATTTT. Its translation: CASSRDRGTDTQYF.

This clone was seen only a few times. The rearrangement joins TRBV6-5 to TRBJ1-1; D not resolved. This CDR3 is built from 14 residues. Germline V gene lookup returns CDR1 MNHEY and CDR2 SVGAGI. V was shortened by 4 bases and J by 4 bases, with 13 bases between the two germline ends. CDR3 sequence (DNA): TGTGCCAGCAGTTCGTACCGGGAAGGCACTGAAGCTTTCTTT. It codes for CASSSYREGTEAFF.

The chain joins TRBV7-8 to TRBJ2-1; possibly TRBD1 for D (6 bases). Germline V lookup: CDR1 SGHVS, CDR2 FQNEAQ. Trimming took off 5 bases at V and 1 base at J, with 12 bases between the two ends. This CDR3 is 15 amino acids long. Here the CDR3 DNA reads TGTGCCAGCAGCCTGAGGGGGTCTTCCTACAATGAGCAGTTCTTC. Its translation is CASSLRGSSYNEQFF.

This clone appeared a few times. CDR3 DNA: TGTGCCAGCAGCTTACGGCAGGGCGAGCAGTACTTC. This gives the protein CASSLRQGEQYF. V gene TRBV13 combines with J gene TRBJ2-7; D might be TRBD1 (5 bases). In germline, CDR1 is PRHDT, CDR2 FYEKMQ (reference sequence). Trimming left V 2 bases short and J 6 bases short, with 8 bases between. The length of the CDR3 is 12 residues.

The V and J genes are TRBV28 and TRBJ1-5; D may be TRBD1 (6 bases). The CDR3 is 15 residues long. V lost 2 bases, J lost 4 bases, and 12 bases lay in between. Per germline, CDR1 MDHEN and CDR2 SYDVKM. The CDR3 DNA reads TGTGCCAGCAGTTTACCCCCGACAGGAAATCAGCCCCAGCATTTT. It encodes CASSLPPTGNQPQHF.

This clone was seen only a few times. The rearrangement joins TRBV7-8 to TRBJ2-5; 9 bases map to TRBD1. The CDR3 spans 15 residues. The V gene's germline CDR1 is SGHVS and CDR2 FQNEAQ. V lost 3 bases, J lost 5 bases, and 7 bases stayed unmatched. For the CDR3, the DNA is TGTGCCAGCAGCTTTCTGACAGGGGGAGAGGAGACCCAGTACTTC. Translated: CASSFLTGGEETQYF.

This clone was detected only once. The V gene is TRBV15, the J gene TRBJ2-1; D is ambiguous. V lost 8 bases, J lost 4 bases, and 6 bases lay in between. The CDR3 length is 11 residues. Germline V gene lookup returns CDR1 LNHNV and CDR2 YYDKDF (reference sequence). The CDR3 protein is CATAVYNEQFF. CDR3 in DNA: TGTGCCACCGCGGTGTACAATGAGCAGTTCTTC.

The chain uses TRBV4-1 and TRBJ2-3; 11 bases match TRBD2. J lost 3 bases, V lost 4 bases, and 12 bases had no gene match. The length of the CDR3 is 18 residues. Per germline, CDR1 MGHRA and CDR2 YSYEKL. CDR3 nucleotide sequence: TGCGCCAGCAGCCTCCTGAGCCCGTTAGCGGGGGGGACAGATACGCAGTATTTT. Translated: CASSLLSPLAGGTDTQYF.

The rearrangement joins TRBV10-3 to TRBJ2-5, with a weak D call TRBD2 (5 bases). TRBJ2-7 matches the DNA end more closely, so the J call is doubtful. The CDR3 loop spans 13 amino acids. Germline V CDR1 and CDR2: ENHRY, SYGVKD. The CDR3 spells CAISGGKGYEQYF. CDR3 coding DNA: TGTGCCATCAGTGGAGGGAAGGGCTACGAGCAGTACTTC.

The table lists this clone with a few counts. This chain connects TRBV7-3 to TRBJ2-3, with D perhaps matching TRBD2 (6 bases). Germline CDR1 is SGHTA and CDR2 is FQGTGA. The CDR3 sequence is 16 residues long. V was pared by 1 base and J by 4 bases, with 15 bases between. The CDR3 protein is CASSLMGAGSSDTQYF. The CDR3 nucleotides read TGTGCCAGCAGCTTAATGGGTGCGGGATCCTCAGATACGCAGTATTTT.

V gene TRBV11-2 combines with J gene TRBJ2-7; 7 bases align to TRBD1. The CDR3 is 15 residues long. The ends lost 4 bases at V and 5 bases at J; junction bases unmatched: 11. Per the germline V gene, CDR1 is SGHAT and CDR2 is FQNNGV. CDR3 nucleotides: TGTGCCAGCAGCTCATCCGATAACAGGGGTCACGAGCAGTACTTC. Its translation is CASSSSDNRGHEQYF.